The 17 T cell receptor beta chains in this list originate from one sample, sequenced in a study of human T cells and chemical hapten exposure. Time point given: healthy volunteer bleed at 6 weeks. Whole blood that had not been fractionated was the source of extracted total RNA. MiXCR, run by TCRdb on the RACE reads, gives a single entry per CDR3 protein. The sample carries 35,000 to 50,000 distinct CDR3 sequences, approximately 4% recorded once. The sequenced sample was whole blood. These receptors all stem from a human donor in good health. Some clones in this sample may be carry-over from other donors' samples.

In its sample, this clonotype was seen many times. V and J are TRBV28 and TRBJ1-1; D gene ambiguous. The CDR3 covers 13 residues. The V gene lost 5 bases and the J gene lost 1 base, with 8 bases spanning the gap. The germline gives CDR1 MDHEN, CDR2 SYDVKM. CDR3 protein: CASSQGKNTEAFF. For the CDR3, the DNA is TGTGCCAGCAGTCAAGGAAAGAACACTGAAGCTTTCTTT.

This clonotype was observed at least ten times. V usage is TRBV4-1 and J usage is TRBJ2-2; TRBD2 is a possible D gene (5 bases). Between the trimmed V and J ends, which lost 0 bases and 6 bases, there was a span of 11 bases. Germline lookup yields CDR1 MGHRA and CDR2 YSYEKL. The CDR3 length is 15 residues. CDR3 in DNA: TGCGCCAGCAGCCAAGAAGCTAGCTCCGCCGGGGAGCTGTTTTTT. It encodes CASSQEASSAGELFF.

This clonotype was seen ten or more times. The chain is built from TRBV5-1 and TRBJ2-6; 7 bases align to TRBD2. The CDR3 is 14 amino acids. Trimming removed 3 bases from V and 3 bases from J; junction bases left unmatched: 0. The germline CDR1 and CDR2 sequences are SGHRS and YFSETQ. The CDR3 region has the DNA TGCGCCAGCAGCTCGGGAGGTGGGGCCAACGTCCTGACTTTC. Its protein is CASSSGGGANVLTF.

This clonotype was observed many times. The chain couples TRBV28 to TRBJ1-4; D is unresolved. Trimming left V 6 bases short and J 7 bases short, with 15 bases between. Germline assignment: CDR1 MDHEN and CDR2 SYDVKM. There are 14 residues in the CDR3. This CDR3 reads CASSFIRDGEKLFF. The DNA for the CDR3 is TGTGCCAGCAGCTTTATCCGAGATGGTGAAAAACTGTTTTTT.

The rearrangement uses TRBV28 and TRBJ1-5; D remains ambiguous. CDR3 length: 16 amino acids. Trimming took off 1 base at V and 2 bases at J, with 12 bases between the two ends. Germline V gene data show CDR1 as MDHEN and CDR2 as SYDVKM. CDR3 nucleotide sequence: TGTGCCAGCAGTTTATTGGGCGGGAGAGGCAATCAGCCCCAGCATTTT. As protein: CASSLLGGRGNQPQHF.

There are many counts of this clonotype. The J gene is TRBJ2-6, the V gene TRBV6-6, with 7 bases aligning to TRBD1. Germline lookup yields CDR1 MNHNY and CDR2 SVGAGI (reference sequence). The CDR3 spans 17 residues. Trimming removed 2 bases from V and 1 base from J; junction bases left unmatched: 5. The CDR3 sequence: CASSYPAGGSGANVLTF. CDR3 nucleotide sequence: TGTGCCAGCAGTTACCCGGCAGGGGGTTCTGGGGCCAACGTCCTGACTTTC.

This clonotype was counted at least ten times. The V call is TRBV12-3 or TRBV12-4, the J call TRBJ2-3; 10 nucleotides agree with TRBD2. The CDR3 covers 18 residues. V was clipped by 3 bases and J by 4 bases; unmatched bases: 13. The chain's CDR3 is CASSFPSSSGSSADTQYF. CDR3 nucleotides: TGTGCCAGCAGTTTTCCCTCCTCTAGCGGGAGTAGTGCAGATACGCAGTATTTT.

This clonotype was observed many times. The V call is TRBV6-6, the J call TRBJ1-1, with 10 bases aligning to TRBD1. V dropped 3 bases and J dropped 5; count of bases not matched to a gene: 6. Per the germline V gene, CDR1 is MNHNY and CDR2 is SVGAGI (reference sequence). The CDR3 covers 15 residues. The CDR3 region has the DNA TGTGCCAGCAGTTATGGGGACAGGGGTAATACTGAAGCTTTCTTT. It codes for CASSYGDRGNTEAFF.

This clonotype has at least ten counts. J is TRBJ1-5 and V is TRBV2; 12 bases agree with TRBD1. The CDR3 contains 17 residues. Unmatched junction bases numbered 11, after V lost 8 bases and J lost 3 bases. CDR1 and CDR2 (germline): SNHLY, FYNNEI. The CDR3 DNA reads TGTGCCAGCCACCGGGACAGGGGGCCTGAAGACAATCAGCCCCAGCATTTT. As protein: CASHRDRGPEDNQPQHF. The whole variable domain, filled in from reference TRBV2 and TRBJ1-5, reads EPEVTQTPSHQVTQMGQEVILRCVPISNHLYFYWYRQILGQKVEFLVSFYNNEISEKSEIFDDQFSVERPDGSNFTLKIRSTKLEDSAMYFCASHRDRGPEDNQPQHFGDGTRLSIL.

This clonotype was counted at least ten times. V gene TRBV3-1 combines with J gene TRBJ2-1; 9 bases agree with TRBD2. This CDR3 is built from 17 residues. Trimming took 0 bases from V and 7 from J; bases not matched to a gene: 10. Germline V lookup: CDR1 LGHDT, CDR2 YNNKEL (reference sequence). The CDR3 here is CASSQDGGRALHNEQFF. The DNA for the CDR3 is TGTGCCAGCAGCCAAGATGGCGGGAGGGCCCTGCATAATGAGCAGTTCTTC.

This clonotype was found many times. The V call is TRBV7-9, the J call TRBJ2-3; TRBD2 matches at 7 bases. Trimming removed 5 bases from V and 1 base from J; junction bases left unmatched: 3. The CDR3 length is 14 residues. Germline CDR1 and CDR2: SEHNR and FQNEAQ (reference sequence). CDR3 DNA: TGTGCCAGCAGCCGACGGGGGGGCACAGATACGCAGTATTTT. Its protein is CASSRRGGTDTQYF. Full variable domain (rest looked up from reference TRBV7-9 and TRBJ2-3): DTGVSQNPRHKITKRGQNVTFRCDPISEHNRLYWYRQTLGQGPEFLTYFQNEAQLEKSRLLSDRFSAERPKGSFSTLEIQRTEQGDSAMYLCASSRRGGTDTQYFGPGTRLTVL.

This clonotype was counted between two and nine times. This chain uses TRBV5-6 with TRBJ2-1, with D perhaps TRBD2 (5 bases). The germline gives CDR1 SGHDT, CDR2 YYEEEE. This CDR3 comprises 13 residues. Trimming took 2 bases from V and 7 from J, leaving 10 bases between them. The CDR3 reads CASSFTRLNEQFF. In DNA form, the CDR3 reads TGTGCCAGCAGCTTCACTAGACTGAATGAGCAGTTCTTC.

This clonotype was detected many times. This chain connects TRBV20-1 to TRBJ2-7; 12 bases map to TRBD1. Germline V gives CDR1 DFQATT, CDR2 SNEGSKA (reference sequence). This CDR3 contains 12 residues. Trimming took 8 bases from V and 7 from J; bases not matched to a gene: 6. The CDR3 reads CSFRDRGLEQYF. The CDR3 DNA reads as TGCAGTTTCCGGGACAGGGGGCTAGAGCAGTACTTC.

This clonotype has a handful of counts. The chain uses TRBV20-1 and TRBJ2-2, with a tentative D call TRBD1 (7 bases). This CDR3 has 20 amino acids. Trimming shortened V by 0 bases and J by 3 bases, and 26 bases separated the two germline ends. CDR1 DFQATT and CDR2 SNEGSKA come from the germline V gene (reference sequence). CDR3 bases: TGCAGTGCTAGAGATCGATGGAGGGGGCGCTTCCCACTCGACACCGGGGAGCTGTTTTTT. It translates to CSARDRWRGRFPLDTGELFF.

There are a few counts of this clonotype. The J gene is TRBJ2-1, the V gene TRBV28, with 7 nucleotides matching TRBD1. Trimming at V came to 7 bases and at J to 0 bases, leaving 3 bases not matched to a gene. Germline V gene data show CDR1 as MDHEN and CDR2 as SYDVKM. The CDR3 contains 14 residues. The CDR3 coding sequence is TGTGCCAGCACCGAGGGGGCCTCCTACAATGAGCAGTTCTTC. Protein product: CASTEGASYNEQFF.

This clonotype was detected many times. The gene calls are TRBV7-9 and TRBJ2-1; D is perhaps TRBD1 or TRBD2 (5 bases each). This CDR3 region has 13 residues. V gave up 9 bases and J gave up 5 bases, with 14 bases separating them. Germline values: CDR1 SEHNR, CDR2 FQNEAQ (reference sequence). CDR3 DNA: TGTGCCAGTGTAAGGGGAGCTAACAATGAGCAGTTCTTC. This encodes CASVRGANNEQFF. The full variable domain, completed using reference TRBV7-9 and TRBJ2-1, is DTGVSQNPRHKITKRGQNVTFRCDPISEHNRLYWYRQTLGQGPEFLTYFQNEAQLEKSRLLSDRFSAERPKGSFSTLEIQRTEQGDSAMYLCASVRGANNEQFFGPGTRLTVL.

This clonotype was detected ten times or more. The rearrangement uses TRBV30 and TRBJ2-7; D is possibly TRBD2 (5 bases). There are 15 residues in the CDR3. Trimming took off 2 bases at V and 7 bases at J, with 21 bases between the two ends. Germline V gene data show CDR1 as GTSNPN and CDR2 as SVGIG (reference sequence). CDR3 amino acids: CAWSPAGLLFREQYF. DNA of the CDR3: TGTGCCTGGAGTCCCGCAGGACTCCTCTTCCGGGAGCAGTACTTC.